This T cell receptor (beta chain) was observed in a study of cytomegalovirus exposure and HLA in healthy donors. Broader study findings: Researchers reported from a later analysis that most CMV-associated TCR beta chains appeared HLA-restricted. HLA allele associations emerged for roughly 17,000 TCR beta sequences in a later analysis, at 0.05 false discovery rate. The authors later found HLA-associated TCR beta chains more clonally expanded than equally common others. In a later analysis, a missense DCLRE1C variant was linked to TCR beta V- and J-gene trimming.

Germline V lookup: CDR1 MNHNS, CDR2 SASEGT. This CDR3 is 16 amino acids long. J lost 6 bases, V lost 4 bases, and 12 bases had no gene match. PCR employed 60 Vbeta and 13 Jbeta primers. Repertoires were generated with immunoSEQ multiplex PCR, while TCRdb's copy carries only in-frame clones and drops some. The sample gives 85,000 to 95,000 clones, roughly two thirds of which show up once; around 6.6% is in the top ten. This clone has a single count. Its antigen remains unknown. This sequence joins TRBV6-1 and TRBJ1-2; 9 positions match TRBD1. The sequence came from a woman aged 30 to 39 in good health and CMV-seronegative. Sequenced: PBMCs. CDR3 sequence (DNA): TGTGCCAGCAGTGCAAAGGTGGGGACAGGGAGTGATGGCTACACCTTC. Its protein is CASSAKVGTGSDGYTF.